Detailed here is one T cell receptor (beta chain). No antigen is known for it. The sample originates from a study of shared clonotypes between healthy human individuals. Overall study results and limits: Depth of sequencing was expected to influence donor clonotype sharing.

The study enrolled healthy HIV-negative adults without recent acute infections or vaccinations as donors. Every subset had its genomic DNA shared out evenly among several immunoSEQ plates. As handled by the study authors: Junction-only sequences produced by ImmunoSEQ had no quality scores, so filtering differed. Repertoires were generated with immunoSEQ multiplex PCR, while TCRdb's copy carries only in-frame clones and drops some. The V and J calls and the clone size are those of that table, but D and trimming were determined from the DNA. The table lists some 470,000 clones, roughly four fifths of them singletons. The CDR3 is 14 amino acids.

This clonotype was sampled from a woman aged 40 to 50 in good health. Some clones in this sample may be carry-over from other donors' samples. Sequenced material: PBMCs. The rearrangement joins TRBV21-1 to TRBJ2-7; the table's TRBD1 call for D was not verified on the DNA. TRBV21-1 is an annotated pseudogene. Here the CDR3 reads CASSKGGPAYEQYF. For the CDR3, the DNA is TGTGCCAGCAGCAAAGGTGGGCCAGCCTACGAGCAGTACTTC.